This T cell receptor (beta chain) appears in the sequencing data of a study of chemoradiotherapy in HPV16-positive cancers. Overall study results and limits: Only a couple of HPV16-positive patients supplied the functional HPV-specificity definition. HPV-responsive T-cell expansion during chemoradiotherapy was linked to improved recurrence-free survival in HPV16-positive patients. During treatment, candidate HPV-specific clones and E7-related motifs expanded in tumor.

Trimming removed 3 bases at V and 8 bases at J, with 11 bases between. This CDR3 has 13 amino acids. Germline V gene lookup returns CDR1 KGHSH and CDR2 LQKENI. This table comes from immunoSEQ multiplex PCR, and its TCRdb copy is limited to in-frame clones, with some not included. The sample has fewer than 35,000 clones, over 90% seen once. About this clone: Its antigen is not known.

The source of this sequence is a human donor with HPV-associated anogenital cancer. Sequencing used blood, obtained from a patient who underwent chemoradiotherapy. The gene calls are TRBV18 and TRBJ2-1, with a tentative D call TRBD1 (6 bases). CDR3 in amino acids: CASSPSGVDEQFF. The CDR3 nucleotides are TGTGCCAGCTCACCGTCAGGGGTGGATGAGCAGTTCTTC.